This note documents a single T cell receptor (beta chain) sequence. Its antigen remains unknown. This entry belongs to a study of Ad26.COV2.S vaccination and SARS-CoV-2 variants. Study-wide context: Intramuscularly, Ad26.COV2.S was given either once or twice, 56 days apart.

The CDR3 totals 14 residues. CDR1 LGHDT and CDR2 YNNKEL come from the germline V gene (reference sequence). J lost 4 bases, V lost 5 bases, and 2 bases had no gene match. Assay: immunoSEQ multiplex PCR; the TCRdb copy retains only in-frame clones and omits some. The data contain about 410,000 clones, 75% to 90% of them singletons. Treatment reported: around 19 received Ad26.COV2.S at low or high dose, single or two shots; five or six received placebo; per-sample allocation not given. Samples came from day 63 after the first vaccine or placebo injection. General study points: Vaccinees reportedly had broad spike-specific CD8+ and CD4+ T cell responses.

The TCR sequence derives from a person aged 18-60 years who received the Ad26.COV2.S COVID-19 vaccine or a placebo. The source material was peripheral blood, sampled in a trial of Ad26.COV2.S vaccine versus placebo. V is TRBV3-1 (or the pseudogene TRBV3-2) and J is TRBJ2-1; 10 bases agree with TRBD1. CDR3 sequence (DNA): TGTGCCAGCAGCGGGGGACAGGGGTACAATGAGCAGTTCTTC. It specifies CASSGGQGYNEQFF.